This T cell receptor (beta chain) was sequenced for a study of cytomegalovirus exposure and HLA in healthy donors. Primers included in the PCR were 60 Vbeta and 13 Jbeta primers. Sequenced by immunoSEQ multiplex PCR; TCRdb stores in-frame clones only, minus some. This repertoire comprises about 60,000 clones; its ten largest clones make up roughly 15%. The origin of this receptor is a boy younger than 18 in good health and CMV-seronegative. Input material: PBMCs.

DNA of the CDR3: TGTGCCAGTAGTATTGGAGGTCTCGGGAATGAAGCTTTCTTT. Amino acid sequence: CASSIGGLGNEAFF. The genes are TRBV19 and TRBJ1-1; D is uncertain. Germline CDR1 and CDR2: LNHDA and SQIVND (reference sequence). V was trimmed by 3 bases and J by 7 bases, leaving 15 bases between them. The CDR3 totals 14 residues.